Reported below is one T cell receptor beta chain. The target antigen is unknown. This sample was included in a study of cytomegalovirus exposure and HLA in healthy donors. Primers: 60 Vbeta forward and 13 Jbeta reverse. Clones were sequenced by immunoSEQ multiplex PCR, and TCRdb holds only the in-frame ones, with some missing. The sample yields 150,000 to 200,000 clones, under 85% seen once. General observations from the study: Some public TCRs appeared in many individuals, while most sequences were rare. According to the study, 160 or so TCR beta chains were cytomegalovirus-associated. When analyzed later, a missense DCLRE1C variant was found to be linked to TCR beta V- and J-gene trimming.

This CDR3 has 15 residues. Germline V lookup: CDR1 SQVTM, CDR2 ANQGSEA. After removal of 6 bases from V and 2 bases from J, the junction contained 8 bases not matched to a gene. J is TRBJ2-3 and V is TRBV29-1; 10 nucleotides match TRBD2. Sequencing used PBMCs. The clonotype comes from a middle-aged man in good health and CMV-seronegative. The CDR3 reads CSVLIAGGVTDTQYF. The CDR3 DNA reads TGCAGCGTCTTGATAGCGGGGGGAGTCACAGATACGCAGTATTTT.